These T cell receptor beta chains were read from a single sample in a study of metastatic and nonmetastatic thyroid tumors. TCRdb called clones again from the PCR reads with MiXCR. The table shows tens of thousands of clones, with about 18% occurring only once. Sequences were obtained from blood. Every receptor here comes from a male donor with papillary thyroid cancer or a benign thyroid nodule (not recorded which). Some clones in this sample may be carry-over from other donors' samples. CDR3s include the opening cysteine and the closing phenylalanine or tryptophan. The D gene is left open where the match is weak. Size is omitted from some rows. Given values are once, few, many or a class for expanded clones.

D	size	V	J	CDR3	DNA
.	.	TRBV19	TRBJ1-6	CASSSSLRNSPLHF	TGTGCCAGTAGTTCAAGTTTACGGAATTCACCCCTCCACTTT
.	.	TRBV7-3	TRBJ2-3	CASSLGTGSTDTQYF	TGTGCCAGCAGCCTGGGAACAGGGTCCACAGATACGCAGTATTTT
.	.	TRBV6-5	TRBJ2-1	CASSSRGAFSEQFF	TGTGCCAGCAGTTCCAGAGGTGCCTTCTCTGAGCAGTTCTTC
.	many	TRBV7-9	TRBJ1-3	CASSLSSTTSGNTIYF	TGTGCCAGCAGCTTATCTTCGACAACCTCTGGAAACACCATATATTTT
.	many	TRBV7-9	TRBJ1-1	CASSLDGSRSFKAFF	TGTGCCAGCAGCTTAGACGGTTCCAGGAGTTTTAAAGCTTTCTTT
.	.	TRBV20-1	TRBJ1-5	CTAALMISNQPQHF	TGCACTGCCGCTCTCATGATTAGCAATCAGCCCCAGCATTTT
TRBD1	many	TRBV29-1	TRBJ1-4	CSARQGNEKLFF	TGCAGCGCTAGACAGGGCAATGAAAAACTGTTTTTT
.	.	TRBV6-1	TRBJ2-1	CASSEATRDPAGEQFF	TGTGCCAGCAGTGAAGCGACTCGGGACCCAGCGGGTGAGCAGTTCTTC
.	.	TRBV9	TRBJ1-2	CASSGGDRQRYGYTF	TGTGCCAGCAGCGGGGGTGACAGACAGCGGTATGGCTACACCTTC
TRBD2	many	TRBV20-1	TRBJ2-3	CSASFSGARDTQYF	TGCAGTGCTAGTTTTAGCGGGGCTCGGGATACGCAGTATTTT
TRBD1	once	TRBV18	TRBJ2-3	CASSLDRAVSTDTQYF	TGTGCCAGCTCCCTAGACAGGGCTGTGAGCACAGATACGCAGTATTTT
TRBD2	medium-sized	TRBV6-1	TRBJ2-7	CASSVTSGSDEQYF	TGTGCCAGCAGTGTGACTAGCGGGAGCGACGAGCAGTACTTC
.	.	TRBV7-3	TRBJ2-1	CASSTTGPGEQFF	TGTGCCAGCAGCACAACAGGGCCCGGTGAGCAGTTCTTC
.	many	TRBV9	TRBJ2-5	CASSDLGEEGETQYF	TGTGCCAGCAGCGATCTGGGGGAGGAAGGAGAGACCCAGTACTTC
TRBD1	few	TRBV19	TRBJ2-2	CASRTGANTGYLFF	TGTGCCAGTAGGACAGGGGCGAACACCGGGTATCTGTTTTTT
.	.	TRBV4-2	TRBJ1-1	CASSPTGFSNLDTEAFF	TGTGCCAGCAGCCCAACAGGGTTCTCTAATTTAGACACTGAAGCTTTCTTT
.	.	TRBV4-2	TRBJ1-2	CASSQDSATVYGYTF	TGTGCCAGCAGCCAAGATTCCGCGACAGTCTATGGCTACACCTTC
.	.	TRBV21-1	TRBJ2-3	CASSSDPYRTGAADTQYF	TGTGCCAGCAGCTCCGACCCTTATCGGACAGGGGCGGCAGATACGCAGTATTTT
TRBD2	.	TRBV19	TRBJ2-1	CASSRPTSGSFNEQFF	TGTGCCAGTAGTAGACCTACTAGCGGGAGTTTCAATGAGCAGTTCTTC
.	.	TRBV11-2	TRBJ1-5	CASSLGHGYSLSGNQPQHF	TGTGCCAGCAGCTTAGGCCACGGATATAGCCTTTCGGGCAATCAGCCCCAGCATTTT
TRBD2	.	TRBV2	TRBJ2-5	CASSEGTSGETQYF	TGTGCCAGCAGTGAAGGGACTAGCGGCGAGACCCAGTACTTC
TRBD2	many	TRBV6-2/TRBV6-3	TRBJ2-3	CASSYPSEGTSGSTDTQYF	TGTGCCAGCAGTTACCCTTCCGAAGGGACTAGCGGGAGCACAGATACGCAGTATTTT
.	many	TRBV11-1	TRBJ1-1	CASSLVLGENTEAFF	TGTGCCAGCAGCTTAGTGTTAGGAGAAAACACTGAAGCTTTCTTT
TRBD1	.	TRBV9	TRBJ1-2	CASRGQAYGYTF	TGTGCCAGCAGGGGACAGGCCTATGGCTACACCTTC
.	.	TRBV6-2/TRBV6-3	TRBJ2-7	CASTTSGFYEQYF	TGTGCCAGCACCACAAGCGGGTTCTACGAGCAGTACTTC
.	.	TRBV5-8	TRBJ2-7	CASSYLGVYEQYF	TGTGCCAGCAGCTACCTGGGCGTTTACGAGCAGTACTTC
TRBD1	once	TRBV20-1	TRBJ1-2	CSAIKARQGEGYTF	TGCAGTGCTATAAAGGCCCGACAGGGGGAGGGCTACACCTTC
TRBD1	few	TRBV7-9	TRBJ1-2	CASSLLGQIYGYTF	TGTGCCAGCAGCTTATTGGGACAGATCTATGGCTACACCTTC
TRBD1	.	TRBV7-8	TRBJ2-6	CAISHFQGASGANVLTF	TGTGCCATCAGCCACTTCCAGGGGGCTTCTGGTGCCAACGTCCTGACTTTC
.	many	TRBV5-6	TRBJ2-1	CASSFQQGGFLADEQFF	TGTGCCAGCAGCTTCCAACAGGGCGGGTTCCTGGCCGATGAGCAGTTCTTC
.	medium-sized	TRBV6-1	TRBJ2-7	CASSEGGYLSRAYYEQYF	TGTGCCAGCAGTGAAGGGGGGTACCTCTCGCGCGCCTACTACGAGCAGTACTTC
TRBD2	many	TRBV5-1	TRBJ2-1	CASSLASGSTYNEQFF	TGCGCCAGCAGCTTGGCTAGCGGGAGCACCTACAATGAGCAGTTCTTC
TRBD1	few	TRBV12-3/TRBV12-4	TRBJ2-3	CASRIPGTGSTDTQYF	TGTGCCAGCAGGATTCCCGGGACAGGTAGCACAGATACGCAGTATTTT
TRBD2	.	TRBV6-8	TRBJ2-3	CASSLLGVAGGDTQYF	TGTGCCAGCAGCCTCCTGGGTGTAGCGGGAGGAGATACGCAGTATTTT
TRBD1	.	TRBV14	TRBJ1-3	CASSLGQPGSGNTIYF	TGTGCCAGCAGTCTGGGACAGCCGGGCTCTGGAAACACCATATATTTT
.	.	TRBV28	TRBJ2-3	CASSPTVPYLTDTQYF	TGTGCCAGCAGTCCGACAGTACCCTACCTCACAGATACGCAGTATTTT
TRBD1	once	TRBV30	TRBJ1-5	CAWSLGTGANQPQHF	TGTGCCTGGAGTCTTGGGACAGGGGCTAATCAGCCCCAGCATTTT